This T cell receptor (beta chain) originates from a study of T cells in Graves' hyperthyroidism and ophthalmopathy. The overall study: At initial diagnosis, before any treatment had begun, peripheral blood was obtained.

This clonotype showed up many times. Its antigen is unknown. This CDR3 is 14 amino acids long. Germline-derived CDR1 and CDR2 are SGHTA and FQGTGA. V was shortened by 5 bases and J by 3 bases, with 13 bases between the two germline ends. Graves' hyperthyroidism showing no ophthalmopathy progression within 18 months was considered stable. Findings and limits, study-wide: Ophthalmopathy cases were set apart from stable hyperthyroidism by a 13 V-J model. For ophthalmopathy, model prediction preceded onset by a median about 6.4 months.

It was RNA transcripts that yielded the amplified TCR beta CDR3 regions. The HTBI primer set served for first-round RT-PCR of the TCR CDR3. Via MiXCR, TCRdb re-called the multiplex PCR reads, giving one row per CDR3 protein. Here the sample spans over 450,000 distinct CDR3 sequences, under 15% being singletons. The chain is built from TRBV7-3 and TRBJ1-1; a possible D gene is TRBD1 (6 bases). This receptor was obtained from a woman younger than 35 with Graves' hyperthyroidism. What was sequenced was blood. The CDR3 coding sequence is TGTGCCAGCAGCCACGAGGGGGGAGACACTGAAGCTTTCTTT. It is translated as CASSHEGGDTEAFF. Filled out from reference TRBV7-3 and TRBJ1-1, the complete variable domain reads GAGVSQTPSNKVTEKGKYVELRCDPISGHTALYWYRQSLGQGPEFLIYFQGTGAADDSGLPNDRFFAVRPEGSVSTLKIQRTERGDSAVYLCASSHEGGDTEAFFGQGTRLTVV.